This T cell receptor beta chain was observed in a study of blood T cell repertoires in COVID-19. The data were produced by immunoSEQ multiplex PCR, yet TCRdb's version contains in-frame clones alone and is incomplete. The table records 270,000 or so clones, 86% of them present only once. Input material: peripheral blood. The TCR was taken from a woman younger than 45 with active or convalescent COVID-19.

CDR3 sequence: CASSLAGNSILNTEAFF. CDR3 DNA: TGTGCCAGCAGCTTAGCGGGGAACTCCATTTTGAACACTGAAGCTTTCTTT. V gene TRBV11-2 combines with J gene TRBJ1-1; D call uncertain. Trimming took off 1 base at V and 0 bases at J, with 15 bases between the two ends. Germline V lookup: CDR1 SGHAT, CDR2 FQNNGV. The CDR3 covers 17 residues.